Below, 21 T cell receptor beta chains from the same sample are listed, as sequenced in a study of vaccination and CD4 T cells after COVID-19. Cultured CD4+ T cell DNA was sequenced using the Oncomine TCR Beta short-read assay. MiXCR, run by TCRdb on the PCR reads, gives a single entry per CDR3 protein. The sample has several thousand distinct CDR3 sequences, over 35% seen once; the top ten hold 13%. This sample's treatment: roughly 10-day PBMC culture with coronavirus spike peptide pools or control peptides (ViraFEST assay). These CD4+ T cells came from an unexposed donor, sampled before the COVID-19 pandemic (2011-2018). Which antigens these TCRs recognize remains unknown. The specimen was CD4+ T cells from blood, cultured in vitro. These TCRs come from a human donor in good health.

V usage is TRBV4-1 and J usage is TRBJ1-1; possibly TRBD1 for D (5 bases). Trimming removed 5 bases from V and 1 base from J, with 17 bases in between. This CDR3 spans 16 amino acids. Per germline, CDR1 MGHRA and CDR2 YSYEKL. CDR3 sequence (DNA): TGCGCCAGCAGCGGGATGGCGGGCAGGGAGAACACTGAAGCTTTCTTT. Translation: CASSGMAGRENTEAFF.

This clonotype came up once. The chain employs TRBV18 and TRBJ2-7; tentative D call: TRBD2 (6 bases). Deletions cut 3 bases from V and 7 bases from J, with 10 bases between. The CDR3 extends over 12 amino acids. CDR1 KGHSH and CDR2 LQKENI come from the germline V gene. CDR3 coding DNA: TGTGCCAGCTCACCGGGGGAGGCGGAGCAGTACTTC. This encodes CASSPGEAEQYF.

This clonotype was seen only a few times. V is TRBV7-6 and J is TRBJ2-7; D is possibly TRBD2 (6 bases). V lost 0 bases and J 6 bases, leaving 12 bases between the germline ends. The CDR3 is 14 amino acids. Germline V gene data show CDR1 as SGHVS and CDR2 as FNYEAQ. CDR3 sequence: CASSLADGTSEQYF. The CDR3 coding sequence is TGTGCCAGCAGCTTAGCTGACGGGACTTCCGAGCAGTACTTC.

This rearrangement joins TRBV12-3 or TRBV12-4 to TRBJ1-6; D gene unclear. The CDR3 spans 14 residues. The V gene lost 0 bases and the J gene lost 7 bases, with 7 bases spanning the gap. For the CDR3, the DNA is TGTGCCAGCAGTTTAGCAGACGGAAATTCACCCCTCCACTTT. This gives the protein CASSLADGNSPLHF.

This clonotype was counted only a few times. This chain links TRBV10-3 with TRBJ2-7; tentatively, D is TRBD1 or TRBD2 (5 bases each). The CDR3 is 15 residues long. V was shortened by 6 bases and J by 4 bases, with 19 bases between the two germline ends. Germline V gene data show CDR1 as ENHRY and CDR2 as SYGVKD. This CDR3 is CAIRDQLDRGYEQYF. DNA of the CDR3: TGTGCCATCAGAGACCAACTAGACAGAGGATACGAGCAGTACTTC.

CDR3 bases: TGTGCCAGCAGCTTATATGCGGGGACGAACACCGGGGAGCTGTTTTTT. It specifies CASSLYAGTNTGELFF. The V call is TRBV7-9, the J call TRBJ2-2; D may be TRBD2 (6 bases). Trimming removed 2 bases at V and 0 bases at J, with 10 bases between. Germline V gene lookup returns CDR1 SEHNR and CDR2 FQNEAQ (reference sequence). This CDR3 has 16 residues.

This chain joins TRBV28 and TRBJ1-1; D possibly corresponds to TRBD1 (5 bases). Looked up from germline, CDR1 is MDHEN and CDR2 is SYDVKM. The CDR3 consists of 14 residues. V dropped 7 bases and J dropped 1 base, with 13 bases sitting between them. The CDR3 DNA follows: TGTGCCAGCATCAGCGAGGGGTGGAACACTGAAGCTTTCTTT. Its protein is CASISEGWNTEAFF.

On this clonotype: One end of the junction varies from germline; a read error may be responsible. This chain uses TRBV2 with TRBJ1-6; TRBD1 matches 8 bases. This CDR3 is 14 amino acids long. In germline, CDR1 is SNHLY, CDR2 FYNNEI. The CDR3 region is CASIKGQVDSHLHF. In nucleotides, the CDR3 is TGTGCCAGCATCAAGGGACAGGTGGATTCACACCTCCACTTT.

The CDR3 spells CSVEGPGVLREQYF. CDR3 DNA sequence: TGCAGCGTTGAAGGCCCCGGGGTCCTGAGAGAGCAGTACTTC. This sequence joins TRBV29-1 and TRBJ2-7; D perhaps matches TRBD2 (5 bases). CDR1 and CDR2 (germline): SQVTM, ANQGSEA. This CDR3 region has 14 residues. The V gene lost 1 base and the J gene lost 7 bases, with 17 bases spanning the gap.

V and J are TRBV7-9 and TRBJ2-7; D unclear. CDR3 length: 11 residues. Trimming shortened V by 1 base and J by 6 bases, and 4 bases separated the two germline ends. Germline CDR1 and CDR2: SEHNR and FQNEAQ (reference sequence). The CDR3 bases are TGTGCCAGCAGCTTAGGGACCGAGCAGTACTTC. Translating gives CASSLGTEQYF.

The chain joins TRBV6-2 or TRBV6-3 to TRBJ2-5; D call uncertain. The length of the CDR3 is 13 residues. Germline CDR1 and CDR2: MNHEY and SVGEGT. V gave up 7 bases and J gave up 6 bases, with 15 bases separating them. CDR3 DNA: TGTGCCAGCACGAGGCCCCCAGGAAAGACCCAGTACTTC. Encoded protein: CASTRPPGKTQYF.

This rearrangement joins TRBV29-1 to TRBJ2-1; 12 positions agree with TRBD1. V lost 5 bases and J lost 6; bases outside the gene matches: 5. CDR1 and CDR2 (germline): SQVTM, ANQGSEA. There are 14 residues in the CDR3. The CDR3 sequence is CSVIRDRGPNEQFF. CDR3 DNA: TGCAGCGTTATACGGGACAGGGGGCCCAATGAGCAGTTCTTC.

The V call is TRBV7-2, the J call TRBJ2-5; 10 nucleotides agree with TRBD2. The CDR3 length is 15 residues. The germline V gene encodes CDR1 SGHTA and CDR2 FQGNSA. The ends lost 4 bases at V and 1 base at J; junction bases unmatched: 3. CDR3 residues: CASSSSGSFQETQYF. In nucleotides, the CDR3 is TGTGCCAGCAGCTCTAGCGGGAGCTTCCAAGAGACCCAGTACTTC.

In this sample, this clonotype turned up a few times. This chain joins TRBV19 and TRBJ2-5; 7 positions match TRBD2. J gave up 4 bases and V 5 bases, and 10 bases lay outside the gene matches. The CDR3 spans 15 residues. Germline CDR1 and CDR2: LNHDA and SQIVND (reference sequence). In nucleotides, the CDR3 is TGTGCCAGTAGTCTCTTCGTGGCTAGCGGAGAGACCCAGTACTTC. Encoded protein: CASSLFVASGETQYF. Filled out from reference TRBV19 and TRBJ2-5, the complete variable domain reads DGGITQSPKYLFRKEGQNVTLSCEQNLNHDAMYWYRQDPGQGLRLIYYSQIVNDFQKGDIAEGYSVSREKKESFPLTVTSAQKNPTAFYLCASSLFVASGETQYFGPGTRLLVL.

The rearrangement joins TRBV27 to TRBJ2-3; 10 bases map to TRBD2. Looked up from germline, CDR1 is MNHEY and CDR2 is SMNVEV (reference sequence). The CDR3 is made up of 19 amino acids. With 2 bases clipped from V and 4 bases from J, the junction kept 15 bases outside the gene matches. CDR3 nucleotide sequence: TGTGCCAGCAGTTTAGCGGCCCACCTAGCGGGAGTGAGGGCAGATACGCAGTATTTT. The encoded protein is CASSLAAHLAGVRADTQYF.

The chain has TRBV7-2 and TRBJ1-6; 10 bases are a match to TRBD1. The CDR3 loop spans 16 amino acids. Germline CDR1 reads SGHTA; CDR2 reads FQGNSA. V shed 4 bases, J shed 7 bases, and the junction held 7 bases outside the gene matches. CDR3 protein: CASSSIPGQGNSPLHF. The CDR3 DNA reads as TGTGCCAGCAGCTCTATTCCGGGACAGGGGAATTCACCCCTCCACTTT. The whole variable domain, remainder taken from reference TRBV7-2 and TRBJ1-6, is GAGVSQSPSNKVTEKGKDVELRCDPISGHTALYWYRQSLGQGLEFLIYFQGNSAPDKSGLPSDRFSAERTGGSVSTLTIQRTQQEDSAVYLCASSSIPGQGNSPLHFGNGTRLTVT.

This clonotype was counted only a few times. In DNA, the CDR3 is TGTGCCAGCAGTTACCTCACCGGGGAGCTGTTTTTT. Its translation: CASSYLTGELFF. The chain is built from TRBV6-5 and TRBJ2-2, with unresolved D. CDR1 is MNHEY and CDR2 is SVGAGI in the germline V gene. The CDR3 totals 12 residues. The V end was cut by 2 bases, the J end by 4 bases, with 2 bases between.

The chain couples TRBV6-1 to TRBJ1-4; TRBD1 might be the D (5 bases). Trimming pared 11 bases from V and 5 bases from J, leaving 12 bases between. The CDR3 contains 12 residues. Per the germline V gene, CDR1 is MNHNS and CDR2 is SASEGT. The CDR3 sequence is CAAGRRNEKLFF. The CDR3 DNA reads TGTGCCGCGGGACGTAGAAATGAAAAACTGTTTTTT.

V is TRBV15 and J is TRBJ1-3; D ambiguous. This CDR3 has 13 residues. V lost 2 bases to trimming and J lost 6 bases, with 8 bases between them. Germline CDR1 LNHNV, CDR2 YYDKDF (reference sequence). CDR3 nucleotides: TGTGCCACCAGCAGAAGAGTGGCAAACACCATATATTTT. Translating gives CATSRRVANTIYF. Full variable domain (rest looked up from reference TRBV15 and TRBJ1-3): DAMVIQNPRYQVTQFGKPVTLSCSQTLNHNVMYWYQQKSSQAPKLLFHYYDKDFNNEADTPDNFQSRRPNTSFCFLDIRSPGLGDTAMYLCATSRRVANTIYFGEGSWLTVV.

This clonotype was seen more than once but under ten times. CDR3 residues: CSAGRLGQGASEQFF. Written as DNA, the CDR3 is TGCAGTGCCGGTCGGCTGGGACAGGGGGCGAGTGAGCAGTTCTTC. V and J are TRBV20-1 and TRBJ2-1; the match to TRBD1 covers 12 bases. This CDR3 has 15 amino acids. Germline V gene lookup returns CDR1 DFQATT and CDR2 SNEGSKA (reference sequence). V dropped 6 bases and J dropped 9; count of bases not matched to a gene: 12.

This CDR3 is CASSLHSNQPQHF. The DNA for the CDR3 is TGTGCCAGCAGTCTACATAGCAATCAGCCCCAGCATTTT. The rearrangement links TRBV6-1 to TRBJ1-5; D not certain. Germline V lookup: CDR1 MNHNS, CDR2 SASEGT. The V and J ends lost 5 bases and 0 bases respectively, with 5 bases between them. This CDR3 contains 13 residues.